A few counts support the clone carrying this TCR beta chain. CDR1 LGHDT and CDR2 YNNKEL come from the germline V gene (reference sequence). The CDR3 is 16 residues long. V was pared by 4 bases and J by 9 bases, with 14 bases of the junction left unmatched. This record comes from a study of blood T cell repertoires in COVID-19. About the study: There were acute and convalescent COVID-19 samples, and they came from the United States, Italy and Spain.

Sequenced by immunoSEQ multiplex PCR; TCRdb stores in-frame clones only, minus some. The table lists more than 60,000 clones, around 80% of them singletons. Material for sequencing was peripheral blood. The rearrangement joins TRBV3-1 (or the pseudogene TRBV3-2) to TRBJ2-1, with TRBD2 identical over 8 bases. The clonotype was recovered from a woman aged 80 or older with acute or convalescent COVID-19. CDR3 DNA sequence: TGTGCCAGCAGCCCTTTAGGGTTGCGGGGGGCGGGTGAGCAGTTCTTC. Translation: CASSPLGLRGAGEQFF.